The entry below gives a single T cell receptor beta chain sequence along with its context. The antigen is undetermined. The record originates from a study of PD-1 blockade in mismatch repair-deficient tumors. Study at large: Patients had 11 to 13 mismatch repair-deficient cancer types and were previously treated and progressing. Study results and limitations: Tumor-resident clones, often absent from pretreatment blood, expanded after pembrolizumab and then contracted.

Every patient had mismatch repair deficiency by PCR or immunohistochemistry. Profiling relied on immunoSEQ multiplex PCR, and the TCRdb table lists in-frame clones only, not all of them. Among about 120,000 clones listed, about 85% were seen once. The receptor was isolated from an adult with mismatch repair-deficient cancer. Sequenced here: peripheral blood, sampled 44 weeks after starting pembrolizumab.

The chain's CDR3 is CASSPRTGNENEKLFF. In DNA form, the CDR3 reads TGTGCCAGCTCACCCAGGACAGGGAATGAGAATGAAAAACTGTTTTTT. The chain employs TRBV18 and TRBJ1-4, with 8 nucleotides matching TRBD1. After removal of 3 bases from V and 5 bases from J, the junction contained 8 bases not matched to a gene. The CDR3 has 16 residues. Germline V gives CDR1 KGHSH, CDR2 LQKENI.